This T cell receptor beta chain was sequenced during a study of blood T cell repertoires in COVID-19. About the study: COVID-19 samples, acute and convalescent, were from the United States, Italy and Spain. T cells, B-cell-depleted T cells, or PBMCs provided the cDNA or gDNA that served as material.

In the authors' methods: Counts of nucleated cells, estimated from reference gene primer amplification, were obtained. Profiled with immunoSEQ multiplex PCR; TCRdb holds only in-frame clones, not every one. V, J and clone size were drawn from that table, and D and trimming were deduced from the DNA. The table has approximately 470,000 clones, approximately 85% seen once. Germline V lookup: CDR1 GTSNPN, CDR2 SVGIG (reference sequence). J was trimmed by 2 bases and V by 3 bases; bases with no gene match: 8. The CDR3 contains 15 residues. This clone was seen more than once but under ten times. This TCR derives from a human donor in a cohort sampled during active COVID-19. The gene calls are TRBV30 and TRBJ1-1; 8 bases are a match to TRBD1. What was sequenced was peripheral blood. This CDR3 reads CAWRPADRANTEAFF. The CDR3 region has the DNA TGTGCCTGGAGGCCAGCGGACAGGGCAAACACTGAAGCTTTCTTT. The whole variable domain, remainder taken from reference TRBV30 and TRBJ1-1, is SQTIHQWPATLVQPVGSPLSLECTVEGTSNPNLYWYRQAAGRGLQLLFYSVGIGQISSEVPQNLSASRPQDRQFILSSKKLLLSDSGFYLCAWRPADRANTEAFFGQGTRLTVV.